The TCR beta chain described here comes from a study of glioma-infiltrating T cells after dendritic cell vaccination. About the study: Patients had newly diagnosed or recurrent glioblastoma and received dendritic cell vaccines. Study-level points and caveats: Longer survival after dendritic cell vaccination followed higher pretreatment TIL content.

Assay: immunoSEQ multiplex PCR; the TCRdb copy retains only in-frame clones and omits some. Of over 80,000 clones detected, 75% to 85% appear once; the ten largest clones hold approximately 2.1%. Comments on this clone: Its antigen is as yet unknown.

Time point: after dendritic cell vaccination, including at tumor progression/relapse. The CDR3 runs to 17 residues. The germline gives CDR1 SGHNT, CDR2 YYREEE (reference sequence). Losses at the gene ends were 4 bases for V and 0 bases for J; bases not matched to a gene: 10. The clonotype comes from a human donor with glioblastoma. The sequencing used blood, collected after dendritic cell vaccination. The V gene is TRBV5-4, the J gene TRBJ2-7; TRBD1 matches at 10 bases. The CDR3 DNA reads TGTGCCAGCAGCCCTCGAGGACAGGGGGAGATCTCCTACGAGCAGTACTTC. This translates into CASSPRGQGEISYEQYF.